This TCR beta chain originates from a study of T cell changes during pregnancy in multiple sclerosis (dated by TCRdb to between 2019 and 2020). Looking at the study overall: Changes in the T cell repertoire over the course of pregnancy were examined in this study in women with multiple sclerosis.

The library came from the immunoSEQ multiplex PCR assay. TCRdb mirrors the immuneACCESS table, restricted to in-frame sequences. Some clones are absent from its copies; in checked studies, under half trace to an unresolved V gene, and the reason for the others is unknown. The sample table holds roughly 46,000 clones, of which over 85% were seen once. The ten largest clonotypes hold 3% to 4% of the sample. In regard to this clone: Its target antigen remains unknown. No much larger clonotype is one base removed from it; base qualities were not supplied.

This specimen was CD8+ T cells from peripheral blood mononuclear cells, taken after pregnancy. This clonotype was obtained from a female donor with multiple sclerosis, enrolled in a pregnancy study.

In nucleotide form, the sequence is TGTGCCAGCAGGCGGGACTCCGGGGAGACCCAGTACTTC. Its protein product is CASRRDSGETQYF. The V gene is TRBV28 and the J gene is TRBJ2-5; tentative D gene TRBD2, with 6 bases matching. V lost 6 bases and J lost 5 bases; the stretch between them is 13 bases long. Sequences MDHEN (CDR1) and SYDVKM (CDR2) are obtained from the germline V gene. Reading from cysteine to phenylalanine, the CDR3 counts 13 amino acids. Only the CDR3 portion is preserved as DNA: 39 bases, with reading frame beginning at the first base.